Below are 25 T cell receptor beta chains sequenced from a single sample in a study of cytomegalovirus exposure and HLA in healthy donors. 60 Vbeta and 13 Jbeta primers were used in PCR. Assay used: immunoSEQ multiplex PCR; TCRdb lists only in-frame clones, some missing. The sample holds 130,000 or so clones; 88% are singletons and the top ten take 0.45% to 0.6%. The specimen sequenced was PBMCs. Receptors were obtained from a woman aged 35 to 49 in good health and CMV-seronegative.

This clone was counted between two and nine times. V is TRBV6-5 and J is TRBJ1-5; 7 bases match TRBD1. The V gene end was trimmed by 6 bases and the J gene end by 6 bases; junction bases not matched to a gene: 11. The CDR3 length is 15 residues. Germline V lookup: CDR1 MNHEY, CDR2 SVGAGI. The CDR3 DNA sequence: TGTGCCAGCAGCTCATACAGGGGAACCGGTCAGCCCCAGCATTTT. It codes for CASSSYRGTGQPQHF.

V gene TRBV5-1 combines with J gene TRBJ2-5; 11 bases align to TRBD1. The CDR3 is 17 residues long. V lost 0 bases and J lost 5; bases outside the gene matches: 9. Germline CDR1 is SGHRS and CDR2 is YFSETQ. CDR3 nucleotide sequence: TGCGCCAGCAGCTTGGCCGGGACAGGGGGTTTAGGGGAGACCCAGTACTTC. This gives the protein CASSLAGTGGLGETQYF.

The V call is TRBV20-1, the J call TRBJ1-1; D is uncertain. Trimming left V 6 bases short and J 2 bases short, with 7 bases between. From germline, CDR1 is DFQATT and CDR2 SNEGSKA (reference sequence). CDR3 size: 11 residues. The CDR3 sequence: CSASDNTEAFF. In nucleotides, the CDR3 is TGCAGTGCCAGCGACAACACTGAAGCTTTCTTT.

V is TRBV11-3 and J is TRBJ1-1; 10 positions match TRBD1. The junction had 1 base not matched to a gene; V was cut back by 5 bases and J by 4 bases. CDR3 length: 13 residues. The germline gives CDR1 SGHNT, CDR2 YENEEA. The CDR3 reads CASSGQGGTEAFF. In nucleotides, the CDR3 is TGTGCCAGCAGCGGACAGGGGGGCACTGAAGCTTTCTTT.

V and J are TRBV28 and TRBJ2-2; 8 bases fit TRBD1. Germline V gene data show CDR1 as MDHEN and CDR2 as SYDVKM. CDR3 length equals 17 residues. The V gene end was trimmed by 9 bases and the J gene end by 2 bases; junction bases not matched to a gene: 14. The CDR3 region has the DNA TGTGCCAGTTCATCTCTGACAGGGGCAGAAAACACCGGGGAGCTGTTTTTT. The encoded protein is CASSSLTGAENTGELFF.

The genes are TRBV7-2 and TRBJ2-5; 7 positions agree with TRBD1. The better agreement between TRBJ2-7 and the DNA end casts doubt on the J call. CDR1 is SGHTA, CDR2 FQGNSA, per germline. The CDR3 length is 15 residues. Written as DNA, the CDR3 is TGTGCCAGCAGCTTAGGAGGACAGGTCATCTACGAGCAGTACTTC. Protein: CASSLGGQVIYEQYF.

V and J are TRBV2 and TRBJ2-1; D is perhaps TRBD1 (6 bases). Between the trimmed V and J ends, which lost 5 bases and 2 bases, there was a span of 16 bases. Germline CDR1 and CDR2: SNHLY and FYNNEI. CDR3 length: 16 amino acids. CDR3 residues: CASSTSWAGAYNEQFF. The CDR3 coding sequence is TGTGCCAGCAGTACCTCCTGGGCAGGGGCCTACAATGAGCAGTTCTTC.

Comment on this clone: The junction shows a germline mismatch at one end, possibly a read error. V is TRBV7-7 and J is TRBJ1-1, with unresolved D. CDR1 and CDR2 from the germline V gene are SSHAT and FNYEAQ (reference sequence). The CDR3 has 13 residues. In DNA form, the CDR3 reads TGTGCTAGCAGCTTAGATGTGAGGAGTGAAGCTTTCTTT. Encoded protein: CASSLDVRSEAFF.

J is TRBJ2-7 and V is TRBV9, with D unclear. V lost 0 bases to trimming and J lost 6 bases, with 10 bases between them. This CDR3 spans 13 amino acids. Germline V lookup: CDR1 SGDLS, CDR2 YYNGEE. This CDR3 is CASSVDQTSEQYF. The CDR3 DNA reads TGTGCCAGCAGCGTAGACCAAACGAGCGAGCAGTACTTC. The variable domain in full, completed from reference TRBV9 and TRBJ2-7, reads DSGVTQTPKHLITATGQRVTLRCSPRSGDLSVYWYQQSLDQGLQFLIQYYNGEERAKGNILERFSAQQFPDLHSELNLSSLELGDSALYFCASSVDQTSEQYFGPGTRLTVT.

As for this clone: One junction end does not reproduce the germline sequence, and a read error may be involved. The chain uses TRBV13 and TRBJ2-5, with 9 bases aligning to TRBD2. The CDR3 contains 17 residues. Germline assignment: CDR1 PRHDT and CDR2 FYEKMQ (reference sequence). The CDR3, as DNA: TGTGCCAGCAGCTTAGGCCTGTCTAGCGGGGACCAAGAGACCCGGTACTTC. This encodes CASSLGLSSGDQETRYF. The full variable domain, in which reference TRBV13 and TRBJ2-5 provide the parts outside the CDR3, is AAGVIQSPRHLIKEKRETATLKCYPIPRHDTVYWYQQGPGQDPQFLISFYEKMQSDKGSIPDRFSAQQFSDYHSELNMSSLELGDSALYFCASSLGLSSGDQETRYFGPGTRLLVL.

This clone was seen once. The chain uses TRBV6-1 and TRBJ2-5; weak D call: TRBD2 (6 bases). The CDR3 contains 15 residues. Germline CDR1 reads MNHNS; CDR2 reads SASEGT. The V end was cut by 6 bases, the J end by 3 bases, with 17 bases between. The CDR3 DNA is TGTGCCAGCAGGAGGCCCATGGGGGGAGAAGAGACCCAGTACTTC. Translating gives CASRRPMGGEETQYF.

The chain joins TRBV7-9 to TRBJ1-4; TRBD1 might be the D (5 bases). CDR1 is SEHNR, CDR2 FQNEAQ, per germline (reference sequence). V was clipped by 0 bases and J by 0 bases, with 11 bases between them. CDR3 length: 17 amino acids. In nucleotides, the CDR3 is TGTGCCAGCAGCTTAGCGGGGCAAACGGCAACTAATGAAAAACTGTTTTTT. This codes for CASSLAGQTATNEKLFF.

The chain has TRBV11-3 and TRBJ2-1; D might be TRBD2 (5 bases). The germline CDR1 and CDR2 sequences are SGHNT and YENEEA. The CDR3 is 14 residues long. Trimming took 5 bases from V and 6 from J, leaving 14 bases between them. The CDR3 reads CASSIGLLSNEQFF. DNA for the CDR3: TGTGCCAGCAGCATAGGACTCCTTTCCAATGAGCAGTTCTTC.

In this sample, this clone turned up a few times. The V and J genes are TRBV18 and TRBJ2-3; 13 bases fit TRBD2. Trimming at V came to 3 bases and at J to 1 base, leaving 1 base not matched to a gene. This CDR3 has 16 amino acids. Germline loops: CDR1 KGHSH, CDR2 LQKENI. CDR3 sequence reads: CASSPGLAGGTDTQYF. As DNA, the CDR3 is TGTGCCAGCTCACCCGGACTAGCGGGGGGCACAGATACGCAGTATTTT.

The chain couples TRBV6-4 to TRBJ2-3; 7 nucleotides line up with TRBD2. In germline, CDR1 is MRHNA, CDR2 SNTAGT. The CDR3 length is 15 residues. V shed 0 bases and J 1 base; nucleotides not matched to a gene: 1. Here the CDR3 DNA reads TGTGCCAGCAGTGACTCGGGGAGGGGCACAGATACGCAGTATTTT. Protein product: CASSDSGRGTDTQYF.

The genes are TRBV9 and TRBJ2-5, with TRBD1 as a possible D gene (5 bases). There are 13 residues in the CDR3. The germline V gene encodes CDR1 SGDLS and CDR2 YYNGEE. V dropped 1 base and J dropped 5 bases, with 9 bases sitting between them. The CDR3 DNA reads TGTGCCAGCAGCGTACAGGGAACGGAGACCCAGTACTTC. Translation gives CASSVQGTETQYF.

This sequence joins TRBV9 and TRBJ2-2; maybe TRBD2 (6 bases). Germline CDR1 reads SGDLS; CDR2 reads YYNGEE. This CDR3 is built from 16 residues. V was cut by 0 bases and J by 5 bases, with 14 bases left in between. The CDR3 reads CASSVDWAGLTGELFF. DNA for the CDR3: TGTGCCAGCAGCGTAGATTGGGCGGGACTGACCGGGGAGCTGTTTTTT.

The table lists this clone with a count of one. The chain links TRBV6-5 to TRBJ2-5; D ambiguous. This CDR3 has 11 amino acids. Per the germline V gene, CDR1 is MNHEY and CDR2 is SVGAGI. V dropped 4 bases and J dropped 5 bases, with 5 bases sitting between them. CDR3 bases: TGTGCCAGCAGTTTAGCCGAGACCCAGTACTTC. Its protein is CASSLAETQYF.

The chain employs TRBV30 and TRBJ2-3; a possible D gene is TRBD2 (6 bases). Trimming pared 0 bases from V and 6 bases from J, leaving 13 bases between. Germline values: CDR1 GTSNPN, CDR2 SVGIG (reference sequence). The CDR3 spans 14 residues. The CDR3 region is CAWSVGGGWDTQYF. The CDR3 nucleotides read TGTGCCTGGAGTGTAGGCGGAGGGTGGGATACGCAGTATTTT.

The V call is TRBV6-1, the J call TRBJ2-7, with 10 bases identical to TRBD2. With V trimmed by 7 bases and J by 5 bases, 11 bases remained unmatched. The CDR3 length is 15 residues. The germline gives CDR1 MNHNS, CDR2 SASEGT. The CDR3 reads CASNSQLAGRDEQYF. CDR3 DNA sequence: TGTGCCAGCAATTCACAACTAGCGGGGAGGGACGAGCAGTACTTC.

This chain joins TRBV27 and TRBJ2-7, with TRBD2 identical over 10 bases. The CDR3 runs to 16 residues. Germline lookup yields CDR1 MNHEY and CDR2 SMNVEV (reference sequence). The trim removed 6 bases at V and 2 bases at J, leaving 10 bases unmatched. CDR3 DNA sequence: TGTGCCAGCAGGGCTCGTTCTAGCGGGGGCACCTACGAGCAGTACTTC. Its translation is CASRARSSGGTYEQYF.

In nucleotides, the CDR3 is TGCGCCAGCAGCCCACCGGGACAGGGATTCAATGAGCAGTTCTTC. This gives the protein CASSPPGQGFNEQFF. The chain has TRBV5-1 and TRBJ2-1; TRBD1 matches at 9 bases. Germline assignment: CDR1 SGHRS and CDR2 YFSETQ. The CDR3 loop spans 15 amino acids. The V segment lost 4 bases and the J segment 6 bases; nucleotides outside the gene matches: 8. Based on the CDR3 plus reference TRBV5-1 and TRBJ2-1, the full variable domain is KAGVTQTPRYLIKTRGQQVTLSCSPISGHRSVSWYQQTPGQGLQFLFEYFSETQRNKGNFPGRFSGRQFSNSRSEMNVSTLELGDSALYLCASSPPGQGFNEQFFGPGTRLTVL.

The V and J genes are TRBV5-4 and TRBJ1-1; possibly TRBD1 for D (6 bases). This CDR3 is 14 amino acids long. The germline V gene has CDR1 SGHNT and CDR2 YYREEE (reference sequence). V lost 3 bases, J lost 1 base, and 10 bases lay in between. The CDR3 protein is CASSSKGQNTEAFF. The CDR3 DNA reads as TGTGCCAGCAGCTCAAAGGGACAGAACACTGAAGCTTTCTTT.

The rearrangement joins TRBV30 to TRBJ2-7, with D perhaps matching TRBD2 (5 bases). This CDR3 contains 14 residues. Looked up from germline, CDR1 is GTSNPN and CDR2 is SVGIG (reference sequence). Trimming removed 0 bases from V and 4 bases from J, with 13 bases in between. The CDR3 reads CAWSVSQRGYEQYF. CDR3 DNA: TGTGCCTGGAGTGTATCGCAGCGAGGGTACGAGCAGTACTTC.

This chain links TRBV11-3 with TRBJ2-1, with 8 bases aligning to TRBD2. Per germline, CDR1 SGHNT and CDR2 YENEEA. The junction had 3 bases not matched to a gene; V was cut back by 1 base and J by 4 bases. The CDR3 has 15 amino acids. Here the CDR3 reads CASSLGSGKYNEQFF. The CDR3 nucleotides are TGTGCCAGCAGCTTAGGTAGCGGGAAGTACAATGAGCAGTTCTTC.